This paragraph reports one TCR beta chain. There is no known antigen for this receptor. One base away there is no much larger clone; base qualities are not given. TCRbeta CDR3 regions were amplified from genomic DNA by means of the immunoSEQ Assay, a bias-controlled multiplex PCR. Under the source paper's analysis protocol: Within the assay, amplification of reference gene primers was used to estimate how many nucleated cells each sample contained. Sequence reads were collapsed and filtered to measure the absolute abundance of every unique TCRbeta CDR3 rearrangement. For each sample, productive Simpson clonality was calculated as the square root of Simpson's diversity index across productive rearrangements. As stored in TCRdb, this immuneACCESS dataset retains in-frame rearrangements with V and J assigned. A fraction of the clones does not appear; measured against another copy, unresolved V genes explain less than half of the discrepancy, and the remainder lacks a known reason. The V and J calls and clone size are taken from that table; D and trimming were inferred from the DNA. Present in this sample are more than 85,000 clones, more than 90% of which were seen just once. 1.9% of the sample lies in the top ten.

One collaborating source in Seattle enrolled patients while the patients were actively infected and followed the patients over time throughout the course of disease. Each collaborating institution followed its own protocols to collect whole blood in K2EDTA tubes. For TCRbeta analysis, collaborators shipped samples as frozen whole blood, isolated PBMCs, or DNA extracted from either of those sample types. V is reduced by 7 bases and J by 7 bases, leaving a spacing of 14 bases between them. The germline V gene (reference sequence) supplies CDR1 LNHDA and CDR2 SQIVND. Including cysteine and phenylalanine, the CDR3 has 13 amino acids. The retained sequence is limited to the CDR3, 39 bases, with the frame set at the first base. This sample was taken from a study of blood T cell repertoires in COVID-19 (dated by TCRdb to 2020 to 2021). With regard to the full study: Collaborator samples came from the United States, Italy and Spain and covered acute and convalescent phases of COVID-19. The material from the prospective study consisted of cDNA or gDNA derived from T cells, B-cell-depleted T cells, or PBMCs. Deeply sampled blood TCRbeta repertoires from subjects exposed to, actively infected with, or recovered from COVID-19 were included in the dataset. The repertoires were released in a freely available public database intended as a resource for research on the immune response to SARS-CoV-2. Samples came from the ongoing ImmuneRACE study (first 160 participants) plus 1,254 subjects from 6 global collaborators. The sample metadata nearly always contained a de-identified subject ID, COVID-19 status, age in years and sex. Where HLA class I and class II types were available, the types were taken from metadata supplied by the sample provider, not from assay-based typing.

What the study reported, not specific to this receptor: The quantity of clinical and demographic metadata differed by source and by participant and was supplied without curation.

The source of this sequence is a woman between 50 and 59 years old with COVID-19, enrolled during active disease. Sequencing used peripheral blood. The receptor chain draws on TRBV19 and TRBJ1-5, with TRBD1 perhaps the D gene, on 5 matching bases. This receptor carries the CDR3 CASKGVGYQPQHF. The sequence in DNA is TGTGCCAGTAAAGGGGTTGGCTACCAGCCCCAGCATTTT.